This passage covers 2 T cell receptor beta chains from one sample sequenced in a study of identical twins. TCRdb independently ran MiXCR on the 5' RACE reads; one entry per CDR3 protein. The sample lists roughly 1.6 million distinct CDR3 sequences, around a third seen once, with about 0.27% in the top ten. The sequenced sample consisted of cord blood. The receptors were gathered from a newborn girl in good health.

The V gene is TRBV5-1, the J gene TRBJ1-1; the match to TRBD1 covers 9 bases. The CDR3 is 17 residues long. Losses at the gene ends were 1 base for V and 0 bases for J; bases not matched to a gene: 7. Germline CDR1 and CDR2: SGHRS and YFSETQ. This chain's CDR3 is CASSLRGQGTMNTEAFF. The CDR3 coding sequence is TGCGCCAGCAGCTTGCGGGGACAGGGCACTATGAACACTGAAGCTTTCTTT.

The table lists this clonotype with a few counts. The chain has TRBV9 and TRBJ1-6; the D gene is possibly TRBD1 (6 bases). Deletions cut 3 bases from V and 7 bases from J, with 11 bases between. The V gene's germline CDR1 is SGDLS and CDR2 YYNGEE. The CDR3 is 14 amino acids. The CDR3 is CASSARTGNSPLHF. The DNA for the CDR3 is TGTGCCAGCAGCGCCCGTACAGGGAATTCACCCCTCCACTTT.